The clone carrying this T cell receptor (beta chain) was counted many times. Its antigen remains unidentified. TCR beta CDR3 regions were amplified from RNA transcripts. First-round RT-PCR with HTBI primers amplified the TCR CDR3 region. In TCRdb, the multiplex PCR reads were re-called with MiXCR into one record per CDR3 protein. The repertoire holds about 520,000 distinct CDR3 sequences, with less than 25% as singletons. The data stem from a study of T cells in Graves' hyperthyroidism and ophthalmopathy. Across the whole study: Staff took peripheral blood when the initial diagnosis was made, before any treatment began. Findings and caveats of the study: Expanded thyroid clonotypes (above 0.001) were mostly also found in blood.

This CDR3 has 13 amino acids. The ends were cut back, 7 bases at V and 2 bases at J, with 11 bases in the middle. Germline CDR1 LNHDA, CDR2 SQIVND (reference sequence). Pregnant or lactating patients were excluded, as were those with uncontrolled infection or other autoimmune disease. The PBMCs had their origin in approximately 10 ml of fresh peripheral blood. This sequence joins TRBV19 and TRBJ1-2, with D maybe TRBD1 (6 bases). The material sequenced was blood. The clonotype was recovered from a woman in her twenties or thirties with Graves' ophthalmopathy. CDR3 region: CASTADRNYGYTF. The CDR3 DNA sequence: TGTGCCAGTACCGCCGACAGGAACTATGGCTACACCTTC.